This TCR beta chain was retrieved from a study of T cell responses to AZD1222 COVID-19 vaccine listed by TCRdb under 2021. Turning to the overall study: TCR sequencing was performed for 230 to 250 trial participants, of whom about 210 were given two doses of AZD1222 and about 25 were given two doses of MenACWY control vaccine. Trial participants were enrolled into age subgroups of 18-55, 56-69 and 70-plus years, which contained around 150, 29 and 61 TCR-sequenced participants, respectively.

Reading the label with the study, this specimen's time point is: about 28 days (+/-7) after the second vaccine dose. AZD1222 recipients with second doses at about 4 weeks or about 12 weeks were pooled, because spike-specific TCR depth and breadth did not differ between schedules. Vaccinee samples were obtained from the UK trials COV001 and COV002, which included a single-blind randomized controlled phase 2/3 trial of AZD1222 (ChAdOx1 nCoV-19) in healthy adults. For TCRbeta chain sequencing, PBMC samples were collected from trial participants at day 0 and at day 28 after the second dose. The CDR3 regions of human TCRbeta chains were analyzed by immunosequencing. Concerning the study's data processing: TCRs in the repertoires were matched against a reference library of SARS-CoV-2-specific TCRs that had been generated with the MIRA antigen-specificity platform. Breadth was defined as the fraction of unique TCRs that were SARS-CoV-2-associated, and depth was defined as the fraction of total T cells that were SARS-CoV-2-associated. Using the MIRA data, each spike-specific TCR was assigned both to the spike region to which the TCR was reactive and to a CD4 or CD8 class. Log10-transformed breadth and depth values were compared by one-way ANOVA with Sidak's multiple comparisons tests. TCRdb retrieved this table from immuneACCESS and kept in-frame rearrangements only. Not all clones are present; in checked studies, unresolved V genes account for under half, and no reason is known for the remainder. The DNA was the basis for D and trimming; V, J and clone size are from that table. The sample has about 180,000 clones on record, about 90% of them singletons. Together, the top ten hold approximately 10% of the sample.

The CDR3 has 13 amino acids, counting the end cysteine and phenylalanine. Only CDR3 DNA is held: 39 bases, read in frame from base 1. V is reduced by 6 bases and J by 8 bases, leaving a spacing of 11 bases between them. Summary of the overall study and its limitations: No day 14 peak-response samples were available, so repertoires were characterized only after the peak T cell response. After two AZD1222 doses, spike-specific TCR breadth and depth were significantly higher than at day 0 and than in MenACWY recipients. Conclusions about previously exposed vaccinees are limited, since just 5 or 6 AZD1222 recipients were seropositive for SARS-CoV-2 at baseline. The 56-69-year group was small, and its depth increase did not reach significance, likely because of low power. Nearly half of unique spike-specific TCRs reportedly recognized epitopes outside regions mutated in the B.1.351 and B.1.1.7 variants. Participants were mostly white British, with more females than males. The authors suggested clonal diversity may have been underestimated. Vaccine-associated CD4 TCRs spanned the whole spike protein, with dominant responses in regions 160-218 and 743-854.

The table lists this clone with a few counts. The antigen it binds to is not known. Base qualities are not at hand, and no much larger clone is one base apart. Sequences were derived from peripheral blood, sampled 28 days after the second AZD1222 dose. The origin of this receptor is an adult who received the AZD1222 COVID-19 vaccine. The V gene is TRBV12-3 or TRBV12-4 and the J gene is TRBJ1-6; TRBD1 is a possible D gene, resting on 5 matching bases. The base sequence is TGTGCCAGCAGCCGCAGGGAGTATTCACCCCTCCACTTT. It is translated as CASSRREYSPLHF.